These 26 T cell receptor beta chains were sequenced from one sample in a study of a mutant IDH1 vaccine in newly diagnosed glioma. The sample's time point: baseline, week 1 (first vaccination visit). Treatment defined: pre-vaccination baseline after standard-of-care therapy. The table came from immunoSEQ multiplex PCR; TCRdb's copy has only in-frame clones and leaves some out. The data show around 30,000 clones, with over 60% seen just once and 9% to 10% held by the top ten. Sequencing used peripheral blood mononuclear cells (PBMCs), obtained from a glioma patient treated with radiotherapy, temozolomide or both. All receptors derive from a middle-aged man with glioma. Some clones in this sample may be carry-over from other donors' samples.

This clone was counted a single time. The chain is built from TRBV6-5 and TRBJ1-5, with D unresolved. The germline gives CDR1 MNHEY, CDR2 SVGAGI. The CDR3 runs to 13 residues. The V gene lost 6 bases and the J gene lost 5 bases, with 11 bases spanning the gap. CDR3 sequence: CASRHVEDQPQHF. The CDR3, as DNA: TGTGCCAGCAGGCACGTTGAGGATCAGCCCCAGCATTTT.

This chain joins TRBV2 and TRBJ2-2; D remains unclear. The CDR3 runs to 13 residues. Germline lookup yields CDR1 SNHLY and CDR2 FYNNEI. V shed 7 bases and J shed 1 base, with 7 bases lying between them. The CDR3 DNA reads TGTGCCAGCAAACGGATGAACACCGGGGAGCTGTTTTTT. It codes for CASKRMNTGELFF.

The chain is built from TRBV10-3 and TRBJ1-2, with D unresolved. Germline lookup yields CDR1 ENHRY and CDR2 SYGVKD. The CDR3 sequence is 14 residues long. V shed 3 bases and J shed 5 bases, with 13 bases lying between them. The CDR3 region has the DNA TGTGCCATCAGTGAAGGTGGGCAGAGTTATGGCTACACCTTC. This encodes CAISEGGQSYGYTF.

The V call is TRBV4-1, the J call TRBJ1-5; D unclear. The CDR3 has 17 amino acids. Germline V gene data show CDR1 as MGHRA and CDR2 as YSYEKL. The V end lost 0 bases, the J end lost 3 bases, and 15 bases lay between the germline ends. The CDR3 reads CASSQDSAGQFNQPQHF. CDR3 in DNA: TGCGCCAGCAGCCAAGACTCGGCAGGCCAGTTCAATCAGCCCCAGCATTTT.

This rearrangement joins TRBV7-9 to TRBJ2-3; TRBD1 agrees at 8 bases. The junction had 5 bases not matched to a gene; V was cut back by 5 bases and J by 4 bases. The CDR3 spans 14 residues. Germline CDR1 is SEHNR and CDR2 is FQNEAQ (reference sequence). In DNA form, the CDR3 reads TGTGCCAGCAGCGCCCCAGGGGGCCCAGATACGCAGTATTTT. Its protein product is CASSAPGGPDTQYF.

The chain employs TRBV7-9 and TRBJ2-5; 9 nucleotides line up with TRBD1. The V and J ends lost 5 bases and 5 bases, in that order; junction bases with no gene match: 9. Germline V CDR1 and CDR2: SEHNR, FQNEAQ (reference sequence). The CDR3 has 15 residues. The CDR3 protein is CASSPGTGTGETQYF. The CDR3 DNA sequence: TGTGCCAGCAGCCCAGGGACAGGGACTGGGGAGACCCAGTACTTC.

The chain recombines TRBV27 with TRBJ2-3; 8 bases fit TRBD2. Germline V gives CDR1 MNHEY, CDR2 SMNVEV (reference sequence). This CDR3 contains 14 residues. V lost 10 bases to trimming and J lost 4 bases; unmatched junction nucleotides: 10. CDR3: CATTELAEPDTQYF. CDR3 sequence (DNA): TGTGCCACCACGGAACTAGCGGAACCAGATACGCAGTATTTT.

V usage is TRBV7-6 and J usage is TRBJ1-4; D is unclear. The CDR3 totals 15 residues. V dropped 4 bases and J dropped 0 bases, with 9 bases sitting between them. The germline CDR1 and CDR2 sequences are SGHVS and FNYEAQ. CDR3: CASSSEAATNEKLFF. The CDR3 nucleotides are TGTGCCAGCAGCTCGGAAGCAGCAACTAATGAAAAACTGTTTTTT.

This clone has more than one count but fewer than ten. This sequence joins TRBV19 and TRBJ1-2; D is unresolved. Trimming left V 7 bases short and J 1 base short, with 13 bases between. CDR1 and CDR2 (germline): LNHDA, SQIVND (reference sequence). The CDR3 runs 14 residues. The CDR3 spells CASKRQADNYGYTF. The CDR3 coding sequence is TGTGCCAGTAAGCGGCAGGCAGATAACTATGGCTACACCTTC. Full variable domain (missing parts from reference TRBV19 and TRBJ1-2): DGGITQSPKYLFRKEGQNVTLSCEQNLNHDAMYWYRQDPGQGLRLIYYSQIVNDFQKGDIAEGYSVSREKKESFPLTVTSAQKNPTAFYLCASKRQADNYGYTFGSGTRLTVV.

This clone occurred a few times. This sequence joins TRBV6-5 and TRBJ1-1; no clear D gene. The CDR3 totals 14 residues. The V end lost 6 bases, the J end lost 1 base, and 12 bases lay between the germline ends. CDR1 is MNHEY, CDR2 SVGAGI, per germline. The DNA for the CDR3 is TGTGCCAGCAGGCGGCTGGGCCAGAACACTGAAGCTTTCTTT. Residues: CASRRLGQNTEAFF.

The table lists this clone with a count of one. The chain carries TRBV4-2 and TRBJ2-3, with 9 bases fitting TRBD2. There are 15 residues in the CDR3. Germline-derived CDR1 and CDR2 are LGHNA and YNFKEQ. V lost 2 bases, J lost 2 bases, and 2 bases stayed unmatched. The CDR3 loop is CASSQLAGITDTQYF. Written as DNA, the CDR3 is TGTGCCAGCAGCCAACTAGCGGGGATCACAGATACGCAGTATTTT.

This clone has a handful of counts. In DNA, the CDR3 is TGTGCCAGCTCACTAGCGGCCGGTGGATACGAGCAGTACTTC. This codes for CASSLAAGGYEQYF. The V and J genes are TRBV18 and TRBJ2-7; possible D gene TRBD2, 6 bases. This CDR3 has 14 amino acids. Germline CDR1 KGHSH, CDR2 LQKENI. V shed 4 bases and J shed 4 bases, with 14 bases lying between them. The variable domain in full, with the rest retrieved from reference TRBV18 and TRBJ2-7, is NAGVMQNPRHLVRRRGQEARLRCSPMKGHSHVYWYRQLPEEGLKFMVYLQKENIIDESGMPKERFSAEFPKEGPSILRIQQVVRGDSAAYFCASSLAAGGYEQYFGPGTRLTVT.

The chain has TRBV6-5 and TRBJ1-2, with TRBD1 matching 7 bases. Germline V gives CDR1 MNHEY, CDR2 SVGAGI. V trimming: 7 bases; J trimming: 4 bases; junction bases outside the gene matches: 12. The CDR3 sequence is 15 residues long. CDR3 nucleotide sequence: TGTGCCAGCACCGTAGCGGCCTCAGGGGGCTATGGCTACACCTTC. Translating gives CASTVAASGGYGYTF.

This chain connects TRBV19 to TRBJ1-4; 8 bases are a match to TRBD1. Germline assignment: CDR1 LNHDA and CDR2 SQIVND (reference sequence). After removal of 5 bases from V and 7 bases from J, the junction contained 6 bases not matched to a gene. CDR3 size: 14 residues. In nucleotides, the CDR3 is TGTGCCAGTAGTTCGCAGGGGGCTGGTGAAAAACTGTTTTTT. It codes for CASSSQGAGEKLFF.

V is TRBV9 and J is TRBJ1-1, with D possibly matching TRBD1 (5 bases). V was shortened by 3 bases and J by 1 base, with 7 bases between the two germline ends. This CDR3 comprises 13 residues. The germline CDR1 and CDR2 sequences are SGDLS and YYNGEE. This CDR3 reads CASSERGNTEAFF. CDR3 sequence (DNA): TGTGCCAGCAGCGAGAGGGGGAACACTGAAGCTTTCTTT.

The chain uses TRBV7-2 and TRBJ2-7; D remains ambiguous. Germline CDR1 SGHTA, CDR2 FQGNSA. V lost 2 bases to trimming and J lost 5 bases, with 10 bases between them. The length of the CDR3 is 13 residues. CDR3 protein: CASSLNYRDEQYF. The CDR3 DNA sequence: TGTGCCAGCAGCTTAAATTATAGGGACGAGCAGTACTTC. The whole variable domain, filled in from reference TRBV7-2 and TRBJ2-7, reads GAGVSQSPSNKVTEKGKDVELRCDPISGHTALYWYRQSLGQGLEFLIYFQGNSAPDKSGLPSDRFSAERTGGSVSTLTIQRTQQEDSAVYLCASSLNYRDEQYFGPGTRLTVT.

This clone was recorded a few times. The chain recombines TRBV10-3 with TRBJ1-1; no definite D call. Per germline, CDR1 ENHRY and CDR2 SYGVKD. Trimming took 6 bases from V and 10 from J, leaving 15 bases between them. The length of the CDR3 is 12 residues. The DNA of the CDR3 is TGTGCCATCAGGGAGCAGGTCGGTCGAGCTTTCTTT. Its translation is CAIREQVGRAFF.

The V gene is TRBV29-1, the J gene TRBJ1-2; D gene uncertain. V was pared by 6 bases and J by 5 bases, with 16 bases between. The CDR3 runs to 13 residues. The V gene's germline CDR1 is SQVTM and CDR2 ANQGSEA. In nucleotides, the CDR3 is TGCAGCGTGCCCCTCCCGGGAGGTTATGGCTACACCTTC. Its protein product is CSVPLPGGYGYTF.

The gene calls are TRBV6-5 and TRBJ1-2, with TRBD1 matching over 8 bases. CDR3 length equals 14 residues. CDR1 is MNHEY, CDR2 SVGAGI, per germline. The trim removed 6 bases at V and 0 bases at J, leaving 3 bases unmatched. CDR3: CASRRTGSNYGYTF. As DNA, the CDR3 is TGTGCCAGCAGAAGGACAGGGTCTAACTATGGCTACACCTTC.

This chain joins TRBV29-1 and TRBJ2-7, with 9 bases that match TRBD2. This CDR3 region has 14 residues. Germline V gene lookup returns CDR1 SQVTM and CDR2 ANQGSEA. V gave up 5 bases and J gave up 2 bases; unmatched junction bases: 7. Written as DNA, the CDR3 is TGCAGCGTTTCAGAGCGGGAGGTGCCCTACGAGCAGTACTTC. Translated, it gives CSVSEREVPYEQYF.

This clone came up a few times. The chain is built from TRBV7-2 and TRBJ1-1; D call uncertain. Germline CDR1 reads SGHTA; CDR2 reads FQGNSA. V lost 3 bases and J 3 bases, leaving 11 bases between the germline ends. The CDR3 consists of 14 residues. CDR3 residues: CASSFSSGDTEAFF. The CDR3 DNA follows: TGTGCCAGCAGCTTTAGTTCCGGGGACACTGAAGCTTTCTTT.

This rearrangement joins TRBV19 to TRBJ2-1; D tentatively reads TRBD1 or TRBD2 (5 bases each). V was trimmed by 7 bases and J by 8 bases, leaving 9 bases between them. The germline CDR1 and CDR2 sequences are LNHDA and SQIVND (reference sequence). This CDR3 is built from 11 residues. The CDR3 region is CASILGDEQFF. In DNA, the CDR3 is TGTGCCAGTATTCTGGGGGATGAGCAGTTCTTC.

V gene TRBV5-1 combines with J gene TRBJ1-4; TRBD1 matches 8 bases. Per germline, CDR1 SGHRS and CDR2 YFSETQ. The V segment lost 6 bases and the J segment 3 bases; nucleotides outside the gene matches: 7. The CDR3 consists of 15 residues. The chain's CDR3 is CASTDQGAANEKLFF. The CDR3, as DNA: TGCGCCAGCACCGATCAGGGGGCAGCTAATGAAAAACTGTTTTTT.

This chain connects TRBV2 to TRBJ1-2; no reliable D call. Per the germline V gene, CDR1 is SNHLY and CDR2 is FYNNEI. The CDR3 has 13 amino acids. V was trimmed by 8 bases and J by 8 bases, leaving 18 bases between them. The CDR3 loop is CASSRGGAKGYTF. CDR3 in DNA: TGTGCCAGCTCTCGTGGTGGAGCCAAAGGCTACACCTTC.

The chain links TRBV5-1 to TRBJ2-7; 10 bases align to TRBD1. The J segment lost 11 bases and the V segment lost 0 bases, leaving 2 bases of the junction unmatched. CDR3 size: 12 residues. Germline CDR1 and CDR2: SGHRS and YFSETQ. This CDR3 reads CASSLEGTGEYF. CDR3 in DNA: TGCGCCAGCAGCTTGGAAGGGACAGGGGAGTACTTC. Variable domain in full (rest from reference TRBV5-1 and TRBJ2-7): KAGVTQTPRYLIKTRGQQVTLSCSPISGHRSVSWYQQTPGQGLQFLFEYFSETQRNKGNFPGRFSGRQFSNSRSEMNVSTLELGDSALYLCASSLEGTGEYFGPGTRLTVT.

V and J are TRBV6-1 and TRBJ2-5, with TRBD2 as a possible D gene (5 bases). V shed 0 bases and J shed 6 bases, with 5 bases lying between them. The CDR3 covers 12 residues. The germline gives CDR1 MNHNS, CDR2 SASEGT. The CDR3 loop is CASSEAGKTQYF. For the CDR3, the DNA is TGTGCCAGCAGTGAAGCCGGGAAGACCCAGTACTTC.